These 15 T cell receptor beta chains share one sample of origin, sequenced in a study of radiation and T cells in renal cell carcinoma. Sequencing was performed with immunoSEQ multiplex PCR; in TCRdb, only in-frame clones are kept and a portion is missing. The table lists 160,000 or so clones, 80% to 90% of them singletons. The sample's time point: blood 2 weeks post-SBRT. Treatment described: 15 Gy SBRT to primary tumor, nephrectomy 4 weeks later. Sequencing used blood, obtained from a patient whose treatment included radiotherapy and nephrectomy. The receptor set was obtained from a woman between 45 and 65 years old with renal cell carcinoma.

This chain links TRBV9 with TRBJ2-7, with D perhaps matching TRBD1 (6 bases). This CDR3 region has 14 residues. Germline V lookup: CDR1 SGDLS, CDR2 YYNGEE. Trimming shortened V by 4 bases and J by 0 bases, and 11 bases separated the two germline ends. The CDR3 reads CASSLRDNSYEQYF. CDR3 nucleotide sequence: TGTGCCAGCAGCTTACGGGACAACTCCTACGAGCAGTACTTC.

V gene TRBV5-1 combines with J gene TRBJ2-5; D is unclear. Trimming shortened V by 0 bases and J by 1 base, and 10 bases separated the two germline ends. The CDR3 loop spans 15 amino acids. Germline CDR1 reads SGHRS; CDR2 reads YFSETQ. For the CDR3, the DNA is TGCGCCAGCAGCTTGGTACCCCAGACCCAAGAGACCCAGTACTTC. As protein: CASSLVPQTQETQYF.

This CDR3 reads CASSLDVREAQHF. For the CDR3, the DNA is TGTGCCAGCAGCTTAGACGTGAGGGAGGCCCAGCATTTT. The V gene is TRBV7-9, the J gene TRBJ1-5; D gene ambiguous. The germline V gene has CDR1 SEHNR and CDR2 FQNEAQ (reference sequence). The CDR3 consists of 13 residues. The V end was cut by 1 base, the J end by 11 bases, with 12 bases between.

In the case of this clone: Different DNA sequences within this sample yield the same CDR3. The chain uses TRBV30 and TRBJ2-7; D unresolved. V dropped 0 bases and J dropped 4 bases, with 13 bases sitting between them. Germline values: CDR1 GTSNPN, CDR2 SVGIG (reference sequence). The CDR3 has 14 residues. CDR3 sequence (DNA): TGTGCCTGGAGTGTACAGTCCCCTCCTTACGAGCAGTACTTC. Protein product: CAWSVQSPPYEQYF.

This clone was counted only a few times. This CDR3 reads CASSEARGGHTEAFF. CDR3 nucleotides: TGTGCCAGCAGTGAAGCAAGGGGGGGGCACACTGAAGCTTTCTTT. V is TRBV6-1 and J is TRBJ1-1, with D possibly being TRBD1 (6 bases). This CDR3 region has 15 residues. V lost 0 bases and J lost 3, with 11 bases in between. Germline lookup yields CDR1 MNHNS and CDR2 SASEGT.

This clone occurred once. This chain joins TRBV30 and TRBJ2-7; tentative D call: TRBD1 (7 bases). Germline values: CDR1 GTSNPN, CDR2 SVGIG (reference sequence). This CDR3 spans 12 amino acids. V lost 2 bases, J lost 12 bases, and 17 bases lay in between. CDR3 sequence reads: CAWSRAGGGLYF. CDR3 DNA: TGTGCCTGGAGTCGGGCAGGGGGAGGCCTGTACTTC.

J is TRBJ2-1 and V is TRBV5-4; D remains unclear. The V gene's germline CDR1 is SGHNT and CDR2 YYREEE (reference sequence). The CDR3 contains 12 residues. Between the trimmed V and J ends, which lost 3 bases and 6 bases, there was a span of 7 bases. CDR3 amino acids: CASSSGPNEQFF. Here the CDR3 DNA reads TGTGCCAGCAGCTCGGGCCCCAATGAGCAGTTCTTC. Full variable domain (remainder filled in from reference TRBV5-4 and TRBJ2-1): ETGVTQSPTHLIKTRGQQVTLRCSSQSGHNTVSWYQQALGQGPQFIFQYYREEENGRGNFPPRFSGLQFPNYSSELNVNALELDDSALYLCASSSGPNEQFFGPGTRLTVL.

This clone has a single count. The rearrangement uses TRBV19 and TRBJ2-7; no clear D gene. V lost 2 bases, J lost 6 bases, and 17 bases lay in between. Germline V gene lookup returns CDR1 LNHDA and CDR2 SQIVND (reference sequence). This CDR3 spans 15 amino acids. The CDR3, as DNA: TGTGCCAGTAGTATAAGGCCGCTCCTAGTAGGCGAGCAGTACTTC. It specifies CASSIRPLLVGEQYF.

Only one count was recorded for this clone. This chain links TRBV9 with TRBJ1-2; tentatively, D is TRBD1 (5 bases). V dropped 0 bases and J dropped 3 bases, with 12 bases sitting between them. This CDR3 region has 15 residues. Germline lookup yields CDR1 SGDLS and CDR2 YYNGEE. CDR3 region: CASSVATRGDYGYTF. CDR3 sequence (DNA): TGTGCCAGCAGCGTAGCTACACGGGGGGACTATGGCTACACCTTC.

J is TRBJ1-2 and V is TRBV25-1; the D gene is possibly TRBD1 (5 bases). V was trimmed by 7 bases and J by 3 bases, leaving 12 bases between them. Per germline, CDR1 MGHDK and CDR2 SYGVNS. This CDR3 is built from 13 residues. The CDR3 spells CASMRGGHYGYTF. CDR3 nucleotides: TGTGCCAGCATGAGGGGCGGACACTATGGCTACACCTTC.

As concerns this clone: Additional DNA sequences in this sample encode the identical CDR3. V and J are TRBV19 and TRBJ1-5, with 7 bases matching TRBD1. Germline trimming cut 5 bases from V and 2 bases from J; bases unmatched to any gene: 3. CDR3 size: 14 residues. The germline V gene encodes CDR1 LNHDA and CDR2 SQIVND (reference sequence). Here the CDR3 reads CASSATGGNQPQHF. CDR3 in DNA: TGTGCCAGTAGTGCCACAGGGGGCAATCAGCCCCAGCATTTT.

This rearrangement joins TRBV11-1 to TRBJ2-7; D is unclear. CDR1 and CDR2 (germline): SGHAT, FQDESV (reference sequence). The CDR3 consists of 13 residues. V lost 1 base, J lost 3 bases, and 7 bases lay in between. CDR3 in DNA: TGTGCCAGCAGCTTAGAGGAAGGCTACGAGCAGTACTTC. Amino acid sequence: CASSLEEGYEQYF.

This sequence joins TRBV4-1 and TRBJ2-3, with 8 positions matching TRBD1. With V trimmed by 1 base and J by 4 bases, 10 bases remained unmatched. The CDR3 runs 17 residues. Germline assignment: CDR1 MGHRA and CDR2 YSYEKL. As DNA, the CDR3 is TGCGCCAGCAGCCAAGGCAGGGGGCAGGTTTACGCAGATACGCAGTATTTT. Encoded protein: CASSQGRGQVYADTQYF.

The gene calls are TRBV7-9 and TRBJ2-7, with 7 bases that match TRBD1. J was trimmed by 0 bases and V by 10 bases; bases with no gene match: 3. Germline CDR1 is SEHNR and CDR2 is FQNEAQ (reference sequence). The CDR3 loop spans 12 amino acids. CDR3 loop: CAIEGASYEQYF. CDR3 nucleotides: TGTGCCATCGAGGGGGCCTCCTACGAGCAGTACTTC.

This clone was seen ten or more times. This chain joins TRBV5-6 and TRBJ2-1, with D unclear. With 4 bases removed from V and 7 bases from J, the gap between germline ends came to 12 bases. The CDR3 loop spans 13 amino acids. The germline gives CDR1 SGHDT, CDR2 YYEEEE. CDR3 sequence (DNA): TGTGCCAGCAGCCCCCCCTCAGCAAATGAGCAGTTCTTC. This gives the protein CASSPPSANEQFF.